This TCR beta chain was retrieved from a study of spatial heterogeneity in lung cancer. Germline loops: CDR1 DFQATT, CDR2 SNEGSKA (reference sequence). The CDR3 covers 16 residues. The junction had 11 bases not matched to a gene; V was cut back by 6 bases and J by 1 base. This sample's time point: sample taken at primary tumor resection. Each CDR3 protein is one row after TCRdb ran MiXCR on the 5' RACE reads. The table includes over 50,000 distinct CDR3 sequences, around 6% detected once. This clonotype was detected many times. This TCR was recovered from a female donor with early-stage non-small cell lung cancer. The V and J genes are TRBV20-1 and TRBJ2-2, with 7 bases that match TRBD1. This sample comprised PBMCs, obtained at surgery. CDR3 nucleotides: TGCAGTGCCGCCCCCCGACAGGGATGGAACACCGGGGAGCTGTTTTTT. Translated, it gives CSAAPRQGWNTGELFF.